Sequencing of this TCR beta chain was carried out in a study of blood T cell repertoires in COVID-19. The CDR3 is 16 amino acids. The V segment lost 4 bases and the J segment 6 bases; nucleotides outside the gene matches: 12. Germline CDR1 is SNHLY and CDR2 is FYNNEI. Seattle's cohort entered during active infection and was followed longitudinally. TCRdb's copy holds only in-frame clones and misses some; the assay was immunoSEQ multiplex PCR. The sample comprises roughly 190,000 clones, 94% of which are singletons, and roughly 0.76% rests with the top ten. This sequence was found in a man aged 25 to 40 with COVID-19, enrolled during active disease. The V and J genes are TRBV2 and TRBJ2-7; 10 positions agree with TRBD2. The sample consisted of peripheral blood. The CDR3 region has the DNA TGTGCCAGCAGTGTGGGACTAGCGTCCCAGGGTACCGAGCAGTACTTC. Residues: CASSVGLASQGTEQYF.